This T cell receptor (beta chain) was identified during a study of T cells in localized non-small cell lung cancer. This table comes from immunoSEQ multiplex PCR, and its TCRdb copy is limited to in-frame clones, with some not included. The sample records almost 65,000 clones, roughly 90% being singletons. The sequence was obtained from a woman aged 40-70 years with stage I lung adenocarcinoma. The sequences come from peripheral blood, collected before any cancer treatment.

The CDR3 sequence is CASSASGQPQHF. CDR3 sequence (DNA): TGTGCCAGCAGCGCGAGCGGACAGCCCCAGCATTTT. The chain carries TRBV6-1 and TRBJ1-5; D ambiguous. The CDR3 runs to 12 residues. From germline, CDR1 is MNHNS and CDR2 SASEGT. V lost 6 bases to trimming and J lost 7 bases, with 10 bases between them.